This T cell receptor (beta chain) came from a study of post-analysis software for immune sequencing data. General observations from the study: Patients carried roughly five TRBV segments more frequently than controls did, and TRBV5-6, TRBV5-1 and TRBV20-1 were among them. Significantly lower normalized Chao1 diversity was seen in multiple sclerosis patients than in controls.

Each TCR beta cDNA library carried unique molecular identifiers. In TCRdb, the PCR reads were re-called with MiXCR into one record per CDR3 protein. Among 740,000 or so distinct CDR3 sequences, 53% were seen once, and the ten largest hold 4% to 5.5%. About this clonotype itself: What it binds is unknown.

From germline, CDR1 is SNHLY and CDR2 FYNNEI. The V end lost 5 bases, the J end lost 2 bases, and 11 bases lay between the germline ends. This CDR3 spans 14 amino acids. The origin of this receptor is a girl aged 5-17 years with multiple sclerosis. Source material: blood. V gene TRBV2 combines with J gene TRBJ2-3; possible D gene TRBD2, 5 bases. The CDR3 DNA reads as TGTGCCAGCAGTCTAGCACCAACCACAGATACGCAGTATTTT. This codes for CASSLAPTTDTQYF.